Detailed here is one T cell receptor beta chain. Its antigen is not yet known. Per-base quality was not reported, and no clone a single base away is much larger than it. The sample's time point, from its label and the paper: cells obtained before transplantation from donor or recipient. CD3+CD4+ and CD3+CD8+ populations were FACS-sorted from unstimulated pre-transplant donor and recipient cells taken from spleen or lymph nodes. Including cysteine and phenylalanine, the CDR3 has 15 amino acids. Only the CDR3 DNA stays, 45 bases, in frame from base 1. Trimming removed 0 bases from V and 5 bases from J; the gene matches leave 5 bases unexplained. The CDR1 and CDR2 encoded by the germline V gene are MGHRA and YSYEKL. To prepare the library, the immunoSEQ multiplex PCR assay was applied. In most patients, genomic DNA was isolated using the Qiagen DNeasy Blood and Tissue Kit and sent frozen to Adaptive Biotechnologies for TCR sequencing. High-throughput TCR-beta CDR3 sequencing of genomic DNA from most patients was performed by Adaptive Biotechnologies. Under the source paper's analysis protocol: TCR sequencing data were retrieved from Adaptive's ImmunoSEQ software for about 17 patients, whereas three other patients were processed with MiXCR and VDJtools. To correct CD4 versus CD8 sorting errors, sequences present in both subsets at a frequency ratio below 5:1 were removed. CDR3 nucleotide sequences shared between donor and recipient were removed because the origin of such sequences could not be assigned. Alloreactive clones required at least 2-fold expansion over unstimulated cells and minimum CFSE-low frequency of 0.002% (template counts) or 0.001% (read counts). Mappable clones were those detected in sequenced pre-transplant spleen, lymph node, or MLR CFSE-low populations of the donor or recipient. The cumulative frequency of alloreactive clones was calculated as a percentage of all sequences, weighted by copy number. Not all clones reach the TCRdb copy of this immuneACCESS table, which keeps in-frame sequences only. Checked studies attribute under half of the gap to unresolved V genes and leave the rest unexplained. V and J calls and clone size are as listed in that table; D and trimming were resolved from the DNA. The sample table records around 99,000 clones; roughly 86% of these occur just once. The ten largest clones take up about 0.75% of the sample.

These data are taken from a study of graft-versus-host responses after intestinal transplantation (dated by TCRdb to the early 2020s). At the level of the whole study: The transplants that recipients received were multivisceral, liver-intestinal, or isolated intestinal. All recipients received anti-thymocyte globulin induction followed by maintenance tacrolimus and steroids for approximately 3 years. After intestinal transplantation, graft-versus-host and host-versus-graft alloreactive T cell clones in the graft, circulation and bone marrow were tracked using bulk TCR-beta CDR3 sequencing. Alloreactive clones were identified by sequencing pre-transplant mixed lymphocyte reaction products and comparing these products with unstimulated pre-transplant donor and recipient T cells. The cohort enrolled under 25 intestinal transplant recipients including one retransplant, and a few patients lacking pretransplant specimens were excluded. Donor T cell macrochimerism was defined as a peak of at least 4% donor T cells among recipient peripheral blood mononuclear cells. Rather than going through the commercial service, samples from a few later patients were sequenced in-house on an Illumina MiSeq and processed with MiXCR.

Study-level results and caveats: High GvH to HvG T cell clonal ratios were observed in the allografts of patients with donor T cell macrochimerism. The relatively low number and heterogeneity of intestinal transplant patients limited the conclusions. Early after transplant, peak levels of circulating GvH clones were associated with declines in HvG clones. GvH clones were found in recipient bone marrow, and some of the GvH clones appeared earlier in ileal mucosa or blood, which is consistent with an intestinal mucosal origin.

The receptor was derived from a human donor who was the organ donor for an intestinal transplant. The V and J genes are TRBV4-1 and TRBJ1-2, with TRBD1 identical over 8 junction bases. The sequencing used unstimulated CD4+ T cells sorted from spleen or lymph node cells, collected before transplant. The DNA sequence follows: TGCGCCAGCAGCCAAGATGAAACAGGGGGTTATGGCTACACCTTC. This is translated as CASSQDETGGYGYTF.